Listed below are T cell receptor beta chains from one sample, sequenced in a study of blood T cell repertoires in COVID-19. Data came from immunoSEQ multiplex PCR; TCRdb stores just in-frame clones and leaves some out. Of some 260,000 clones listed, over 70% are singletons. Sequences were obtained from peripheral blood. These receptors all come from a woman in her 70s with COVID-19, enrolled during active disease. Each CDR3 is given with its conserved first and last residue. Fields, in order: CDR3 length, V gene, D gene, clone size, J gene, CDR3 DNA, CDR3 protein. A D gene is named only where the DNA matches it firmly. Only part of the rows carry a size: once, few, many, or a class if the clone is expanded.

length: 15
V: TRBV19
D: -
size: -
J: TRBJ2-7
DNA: TGTGCCAGTAGTATCGTGTACAGGGCGGACTACGAGCAGTACTTC
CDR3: CASSIVYRADYEQYF

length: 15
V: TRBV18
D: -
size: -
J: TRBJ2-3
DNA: TGTGCCAGCTCACCGAGGCAGGGGTACCCAGATACGCAGTATTTT
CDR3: CASSPRQGYPDTQYF

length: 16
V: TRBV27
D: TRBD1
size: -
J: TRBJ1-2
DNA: TGTGCCAGCAGCCCTGGGACAGCTGTACGGGACTATGGCTACACCTTC
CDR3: CASSPGTAVRDYGYTF

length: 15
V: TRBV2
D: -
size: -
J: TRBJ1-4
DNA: TGTGCCAGCACTTTAAATCAGGGAACTAATGAAAAACTGTTTTTT
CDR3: CASTLNQGTNEKLFF

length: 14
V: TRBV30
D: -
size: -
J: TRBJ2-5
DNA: TGTGCCTGGAGCATAAGGGGGTACCAAGAGACCCAGTACTTC
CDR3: CAWSIRGYQETQYF

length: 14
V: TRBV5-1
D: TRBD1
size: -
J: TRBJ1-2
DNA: TGCGCCAGCAGCGCACAGGGGGCGCGATATGGCTACACCTTC
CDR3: CASSAQGARYGYTF

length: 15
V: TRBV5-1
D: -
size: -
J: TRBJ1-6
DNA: TGCGCCAGCAGCCCTGGCGGGGGCAATAATTCACCCCTCCACTTT
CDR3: CASSPGGGNNSPLHF

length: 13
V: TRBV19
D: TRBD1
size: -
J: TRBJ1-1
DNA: TGTGCCAGTACCCTGGACAGGGTAAGTGAAGCTTTCTTT
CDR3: CASTLDRVSEAFF

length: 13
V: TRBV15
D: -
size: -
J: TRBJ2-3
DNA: TGTGCCACCAGCAGAGGGACAATGGATACGCAGTATTTT
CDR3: CATSRGTMDTQYF

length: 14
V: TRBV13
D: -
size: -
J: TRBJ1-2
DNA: TGTGCCAGCAGCTTAGGACGGAGGAACTATGGCTACACCTTC
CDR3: CASSLGRRNYGYTF

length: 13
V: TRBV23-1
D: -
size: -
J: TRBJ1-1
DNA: TGCGCCAGCAGTGGGGCTCCAGACACTGAAGCTTTCTTT
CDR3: CASSGAPDTEAFF

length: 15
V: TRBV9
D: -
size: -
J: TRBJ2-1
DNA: TGTGCCAGCAGCGTAGGGAGCGGAAACTACAATGAGCAGTTCTTC
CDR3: CASSVGSGNYNEQFF

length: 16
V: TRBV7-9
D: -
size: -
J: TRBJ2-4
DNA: TGTGCCAGCAGCTTAGGGGCAGCACTAGCCAAAAACATTCAGTACTTC
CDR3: CASSLGAALAKNIQYF

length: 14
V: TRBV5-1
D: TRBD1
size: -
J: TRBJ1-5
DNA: TGCGCCAGCAGTCCTGGACAGGGAGGTCAGCCCCAGCATTTT
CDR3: CASSPGQGGQPQHF

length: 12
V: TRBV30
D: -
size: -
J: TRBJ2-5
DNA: TGTGCCTGGAGTGACAGGAAAGAGACCCAGTACTTC
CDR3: CAWSDRKETQYF

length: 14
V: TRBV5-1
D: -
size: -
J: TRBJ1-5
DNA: TGCGCCAGCAGCGAGGGACAACTTAATGTTCCCCAGCATTTT
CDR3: CASSEGQLNVPQHF

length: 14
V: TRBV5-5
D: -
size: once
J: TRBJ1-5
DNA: TGTGCCAGCAGCTGGGGCCATAGCAATCAGCCCCAGCATTTT
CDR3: CASSWGHSNQPQHF

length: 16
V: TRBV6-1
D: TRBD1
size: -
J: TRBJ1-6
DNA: TGTGCCAGCAGTGCCCTTCGACAGGGAAATAATTCACCCCTCCACTTT
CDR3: CASSALRQGNNSPLHF

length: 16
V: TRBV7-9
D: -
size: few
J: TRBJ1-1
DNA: TGTGCCAGCAGCTCCCTAAGGTCAGGGTCACGCACTGAAGCTTTCTTT
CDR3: CASSSLRSGSRTEAFF

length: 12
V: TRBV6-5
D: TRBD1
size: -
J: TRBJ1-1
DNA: TGTGCCAGCAGCCCGGAGGGGGCGCGAGCTTTCTTT
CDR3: CASSPEGARAFF

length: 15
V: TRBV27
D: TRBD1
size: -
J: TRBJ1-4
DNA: TGTGCCAGCAGTTTGAGCGGGACAGGTAATGAAAAACTGTTTTTT
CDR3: CASSLSGTGNEKLFF

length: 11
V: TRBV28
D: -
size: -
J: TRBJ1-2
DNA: TGTGCCAGCAACAAAAACTATGGCTACACCTTC
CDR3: CASNKNYGYTF

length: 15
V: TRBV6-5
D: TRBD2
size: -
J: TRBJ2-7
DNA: TGTGCCAGCAGTTACTCAGGGAGGGCCCCCTACGAGCAGTACTTC
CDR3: CASSYSGRAPYEQYF